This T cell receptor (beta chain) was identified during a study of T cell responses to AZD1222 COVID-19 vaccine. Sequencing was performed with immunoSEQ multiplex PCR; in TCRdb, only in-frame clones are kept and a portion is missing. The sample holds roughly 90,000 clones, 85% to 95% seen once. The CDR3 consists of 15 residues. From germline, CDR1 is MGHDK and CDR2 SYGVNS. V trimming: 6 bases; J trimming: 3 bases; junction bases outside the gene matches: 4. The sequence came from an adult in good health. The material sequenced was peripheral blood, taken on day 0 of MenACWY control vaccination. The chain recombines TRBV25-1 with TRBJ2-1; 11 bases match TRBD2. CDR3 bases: TGTGCCAGCAGCGTGGGACTAGCGGACTACAATGAGCAGTTCTTC. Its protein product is CASSVGLADYNEQFF.